A selection of T cell receptor beta chains follows, all from one sample in a study of shared clonotypes between healthy human individuals. Profiling relied on immunoSEQ multiplex PCR, and the TCRdb table lists in-frame clones only, not all of them. The table shows roughly 2.2 million clones, with 85% to 95% occurring only once. Sequenced input: naive CD4+ T cells from PBMCs. The receptors derive from a young man in good health. Some clones in this sample may be carry-over from other donors' samples. Each CDR3 is given with its conserved first and last residue. Each record gives: V gene, D gene, J gene, clone size, CDR3 DNA, CDR3 protein. The D gene is left open where the match is weak. Some rows mark clone size as missing; the rest say once, few, many or name a class of expanded clone.

V gene: TRBV7-9; D gene: TRBD1; J gene: TRBJ1-1; clone size: -; CDR3 DNA: TGTGCCAGCAGCTTAAGGGACAGTATGGGCACTGAAGCTTTCTTT; CDR3 protein: CASSLRDSMGTEAFF
V gene: TRBV25-1; D gene: -; J gene: TRBJ2-2; clone size: -; CDR3 DNA: TGTGCCAGCAGTGAATGGGCTAGCGCGAACACCGGGGAGCTGTTTTTT; CDR3 protein: CASSEWASANTGELFF
V gene: TRBV20-1; D gene: -; J gene: TRBJ1-1; clone size: -; CDR3 DNA: TGCAGTGCAAAAGGACTAACTGAAGCTTTCTTT; CDR3 protein: CSAKGLTEAFF
V gene: TRBV11-2; D gene: TRBD1; J gene: TRBJ2-7; clone size: -; CDR3 DNA: TGTGCCAGCAGCTTAGATCGAGGGCAGGGGGCGAGAGGGGTGATGTACTTC; CDR3 protein: CASSLDRGQGARGVMYF
V gene: TRBV27; D gene: TRBD1; J gene: TRBJ1-1; clone size: -; CDR3 DNA: TGTGCCAGCAGTTCCCGACAGGGGAACACTGAAGCTTTCTTT; CDR3 protein: CASSSRQGNTEAFF
V gene: TRBV19; D gene: -; J gene: TRBJ2-2; clone size: -; CDR3 DNA: TGTGCCAGTAGTATTCCCGCTAGGTTAGGCACCGGGGAGCTGTTTTTT; CDR3 protein: CASSIPARLGTGELFF
V gene: TRBV7-2; D gene: TRBD2; J gene: TRBJ2-2; clone size: -; CDR3 DNA: TGTGCCAGCAGCGAGACTAGCGGTAACACCGGGGAGCTGTTTTTT; CDR3 protein: CASSETSGNTGELFF
V gene: TRBV6-5; D gene: -; J gene: TRBJ2-7; clone size: -; CDR3 DNA: TGTGCCAGCAGTTCCCGCCGACTCGTCACCGAGCAGTACTTC; CDR3 protein: CASSSRRLVTEQYF
V gene: TRBV9; D gene: -; J gene: TRBJ2-3; clone size: once; CDR3 DNA: TGTGCCAGCAGCGTAGGGGACTCGACGCAGTATTTT; CDR3 protein: CASSVGDSTQYF
V gene: TRBV29-1; D gene: -; J gene: TRBJ2-7; clone size: -; CDR3 DNA: TGCAGCGTTGGAAGCTCTAGGGGCGAGCAGTACTTC; CDR3 protein: CSVGSSRGEQYF
V gene: TRBV18; D gene: TRBD1; J gene: TRBJ1-1; clone size: once; CDR3 DNA: TGTGCCAGCTCTCAAAATGGACAGGCGACTGAAGCTTTCTTT; CDR3 protein: CASSQNGQATEAFF
V gene: TRBV2; D gene: -; J gene: TRBJ2-7; clone size: -; CDR3 DNA: TGTGCCAGCAGTGGGACCGGGACATACTCCTACGAGCAGTACTTC; CDR3 protein: CASSGTGTYSYEQYF
V gene: TRBV25-1; D gene: TRBD1; J gene: TRBJ1-1; clone size: -; CDR3 DNA: TGTGCCAGCAGTGGCGGCAGGGGGAGGGGGTCTAACACTGAAGCTTTCTTT; CDR3 protein: CASSGGRGRGSNTEAFF
V gene: TRBV4-3; D gene: -; J gene: TRBJ2-6; clone size: -; CDR3 DNA: TGCGCCAGCAGCCAAGATAACCGGGGGCTCTCTGGGGCCAACGTCCTGACTTTC; CDR3 protein: CASSQDNRGLSGANVLTF
V gene: TRBV18; D gene: TRBD1; J gene: TRBJ1-1; clone size: -; CDR3 DNA: TGTGCCAGCGCCCAGAACCAAGGACAGGCGAACACTGAAGCTTTCTTT; CDR3 protein: CASAQNQGQANTEAFF
V gene: TRBV4-1; D gene: TRBD1; J gene: TRBJ2-7; clone size: -; CDR3 DNA: TGCGCCAGCAGCCGCCAGACAGGGAAGCTTTACGAGCAGTACTTC; CDR3 protein: CASSRQTGKLYEQYF
V gene: TRBV7-3; D gene: -; J gene: TRBJ2-6; clone size: -; CDR3 DNA: TGTGCCAGCAGCTTTGACAGGGCCAACGTCCTGACTTTC; CDR3 protein: CASSFDRANVLTF
V gene: TRBV7-2; D gene: TRBD1; J gene: TRBJ1-3; clone size: -; CDR3 DNA: TGTGCCAGCAGCCCGCCGGGACAGATCTCTGGAAACACCATATATTTT; CDR3 protein: CASSPPGQISGNTIYF
V gene: TRBV5-1; D gene: TRBD2; J gene: TRBJ2-3; clone size: -; CDR3 DNA: TGCGCCAGCAGCTTGGAGGTGACTAGCTTCCTAGGAGATACGCAGTATTTT; CDR3 protein: CASSLEVTSFLGDTQYF
V gene: TRBV9; D gene: -; J gene: TRBJ1-4; clone size: -; CDR3 DNA: TGTGCCAGCAGCGTAGGACAGGATAATGAAAAACTGTTTTTT; CDR3 protein: CASSVGQDNEKLFF
V gene: TRBV7-9; D gene: -; J gene: TRBJ1-2; clone size: -; CDR3 DNA: TGTGCCAGCAGCTATTCTCGGTTAGATGGCTACACCTTC; CDR3 protein: CASSYSRLDGYTF
V gene: TRBV5-4; D gene: -; J gene: TRBJ2-2; clone size: -; CDR3 DNA: TGTGCCAGCAGTACTCCGGGACGGCCCCACGCCGGGGAGCTGTTTTTT; CDR3 protein: CASSTPGRPHAGELFF
V gene: TRBV30; D gene: -; J gene: TRBJ1-4; clone size: -; CDR3 DNA: TGTGCCTGGAGTGTTATGGGGCTAGGTAATGAAAAACTGTTTTTT; CDR3 protein: CAWSVMGLGNEKLFF
V gene: TRBV2; D gene: -; J gene: TRBJ2-1; clone size: -; CDR3 DNA: TGTGCCAGCAATGGTTTCTACAATGAGCAGTTCTTC; CDR3 protein: CASNGFYNEQFF
V gene: TRBV18; D gene: -; J gene: TRBJ2-5; clone size: -; CDR3 DNA: TGTGCCAGCTCGCCAATACTAGGCGGGGAAGAGACCCAGTACTTC; CDR3 protein: CASSPILGGEETQYF
V gene: TRBV6-5; D gene: TRBD1; J gene: TRBJ1-4; clone size: -; CDR3 DNA: TGTGCCAGCAGTCAAAGGACAGGGGGTAATGAAAAACTATTTTTT; CDR3 protein: CASSQRTGGNEKLFF
V gene: TRBV7-3; D gene: -; J gene: TRBJ2-1; clone size: -; CDR3 DNA: TGTGCCAGCAGCCTTCCGCCCAATGAGCAGTTCTTC; CDR3 protein: CASSLPPNEQFF
V gene: TRBV28; D gene: TRBD1; J gene: TRBJ2-7; clone size: -; CDR3 DNA: TGTGCCAGCAGTTTCTACGGACAGGCCTACGAGCAGTACTTC; CDR3 protein: CASSFYGQAYEQYF
V gene: TRBV28; D gene: TRBD1; J gene: TRBJ1-1; clone size: -; CDR3 DNA: TGTGCCAGCAGTACCCGGGGACAGTTGAACACTGAAGCTTTCTTT; CDR3 protein: CASSTRGQLNTEAFF
V gene: TRBV2; D gene: TRBD1; J gene: TRBJ2-7; clone size: -; CDR3 DNA: TGTGCCAGCAGACAGGGGGCGGGAACCCGCTACGAGCAGTACTTC; CDR3 protein: CASRQGAGTRYEQYF
V gene: TRBV27; D gene: -; J gene: TRBJ1-2; clone size: -; CDR3 DNA: TGTGCCAGCAGTTCCGACCCAACTTATGGGTTACCCCTGTATGGCTACACCTTC; CDR3 protein: CASSSDPTYGLPLYGYTF
V gene: TRBV6-1; D gene: TRBD2; J gene: TRBJ2-1; clone size: -; CDR3 DNA: TGTGCCAGCAGACTAGCGGGTCTCTACAATGAGCAGTTCTTC; CDR3 protein: CASRLAGLYNEQFF
V gene: TRBV2; D gene: -; J gene: TRBJ2-3; clone size: -; CDR3 DNA: TGTGCCGGACGATCTAGTCTCCTGGTGGATACGCAGTATTTT; CDR3 protein: CAGRSSLLVDTQYF
V gene: TRBV18; D gene: TRBD2; J gene: TRBJ2-2; clone size: once; CDR3 DNA: TGTGCCAGCTCACCGGTAGCGGGAGGAGAGCTGTTTTTT; CDR3 protein: CASSPVAGGELFF
V gene: TRBV28; D gene: TRBD1; J gene: TRBJ1-5; clone size: -; CDR3 DNA: TGTGCCAGCAGTTGGGGACAGGTTAGCAATCAGCCCCAGCATTTT; CDR3 protein: CASSWGQVSNQPQHF
V gene: TRBV7-9; D gene: -; J gene: TRBJ1-2; clone size: -; CDR3 DNA: TGTGCCAGCAGCTTACGCGGGTCCAACTATGGCTACACCTTC; CDR3 protein: CASSLRGSNYGYTF
V gene: TRBV7-3; D gene: -; J gene: TRBJ2-1; clone size: -; CDR3 DNA: TGTGCCAGCAGCCCATCTAGGGGCTCCTACAATGAGCAGTTCTTC; CDR3 protein: CASSPSRGSYNEQFF
V gene: TRBV7-2; D gene: -; J gene: TRBJ2-5; clone size: -; CDR3 DNA: TGTGCCAGCAGCTTACGGTCGGGACGAAACAAAGAGACCCAGTACTTC; CDR3 protein: CASSLRSGRNKETQYF
V gene: TRBV9; D gene: -; J gene: TRBJ2-5; clone size: -; CDR3 DNA: TGTGCCAGCAGCTCAACAGGGAGCCTGGGAGAGACCCAGTACTTC; CDR3 protein: CASSSTGSLGETQYF
V gene: TRBV27; D gene: -; J gene: TRBJ1-2; clone size: -; CDR3 DNA: TGTGCCACCAGTCTTTCCAGTTCGGCTAACTATGGCTACACCTTC; CDR3 protein: CATSLSSSANYGYTF
V gene: TRBV14; D gene: -; J gene: TRBJ1-2; clone size: -; CDR3 DNA: TGTGCCAGCAGCCCCGGGCCTAGGATCGCTAACTATGGCTACACCTTC; CDR3 protein: CASSPGPRIANYGYTF
V gene: TRBV5-6; D gene: -; J gene: TRBJ1-2; clone size: -; CDR3 DNA: TGTGCCAGCTGTTACAGGAGAGCTAACTATGGCTACACCTTC; CDR3 protein: CASCYRRANYGYTF
V gene: TRBV18; D gene: -; J gene: TRBJ1-5; clone size: -; CDR3 DNA: TGTGCCAGCTCAATCGACACCGATAGCAATCAGCCCCAGCATTTT; CDR3 protein: CASSIDTDSNQPQHF
V gene: TRBV6-6; D gene: -; J gene: TRBJ2-7; clone size: once; CDR3 DNA: TGTGCCAGCAGCAGACAAGCCTCCTACGAGCAGTACTTC; CDR3 protein: CASSRQASYEQYF
V gene: TRBV7-2; D gene: -; J gene: TRBJ1-1; clone size: -; CDR3 DNA: TGTGCCAGCAGCACCCGAACAGGGCCCTCGAACACTGAAGCTTTCTTT; CDR3 protein: CASSTRTGPSNTEAFF
V gene: TRBV18; D gene: TRBD1; J gene: TRBJ2-1; clone size: once; CDR3 DNA: TGTGCCAGCTCACCAGGGGGACAGGGGGCCTACAATGAGCAGTTCTTC; CDR3 protein: CASSPGGQGAYNEQFF
V gene: TRBV12-5; D gene: TRBD1; J gene: TRBJ2-1; clone size: -; CDR3 DNA: TGTGCTAGTGGTTTGGTACTAAGACAGGGATTTTCCAATGAGCAGTTCTTC; CDR3 protein: CASGLVLRQGFSNEQFF
V gene: TRBV11-2; D gene: -; J gene: TRBJ2-7; clone size: -; CDR3 DNA: TGTGCCAGCAGCTTAGTAGTCCGGCGCTCCTACGAGCAGTACTTC; CDR3 protein: CASSLVVRRSYEQYF
V gene: TRBV5-1; D gene: -; J gene: TRBJ2-7; clone size: -; CDR3 DNA: TGCGCCAGCAGCTTTCTTAGCGAAAGCTCCTACGAGCAGTACTTC; CDR3 protein: CASSFLSESSYEQYF
V gene: TRBV6-1; D gene: TRBD1; J gene: TRBJ2-7; clone size: -; CDR3 DNA: TGTGCCAGCAGTGAAGCCTTGACAGGGGAAAGACCCAAGTACTTC; CDR3 protein: CASSEALTGERPKYF
V gene: TRBV5-1; D gene: TRBD1; J gene: TRBJ1-4; clone size: -; CDR3 DNA: TGCGCCAGCAGCTTTCAGGGGGCGAGTGAAAAACTGTTTTTT; CDR3 protein: CASSFQGASEKLFF
V gene: TRBV6-1; D gene: TRBD1; J gene: TRBJ1-5; clone size: -; CDR3 DNA: TGTGCCAGCAGTGAACCAGGGACAGGCCCCAATCAGCCCCAGCATTTT; CDR3 protein: CASSEPGTGPNQPQHF
V gene: TRBV15; D gene: -; J gene: TRBJ1-1; clone size: -; CDR3 DNA: TGTGCCACCAGCAGACCGGGACCGCAGAACACTGAAGCTTTCTTT; CDR3 protein: CATSRPGPQNTEAFF
V gene: TRBV4-1; D gene: -; J gene: TRBJ2-7; clone size: -; CDR3 DNA: TGCGCCAGCAGCCAGGGTAGGCTGTCCTACGAGCAGTACTTC; CDR3 protein: CASSQGRLSYEQYF
V gene: TRBV28; D gene: TRBD1; J gene: TRBJ1-2; clone size: -; CDR3 DNA: TGTGCCAGCAGGTCAAACAGGGGTAACTATGGCTACACCTTC; CDR3 protein: CASRSNRGNYGYTF
V gene: TRBV2; D gene: TRBD1; J gene: TRBJ1-5; clone size: -; CDR3 DNA: TGTGCCAGCAGTGAGAGGACAGGGAATCAGCCCCAGCATTTT; CDR3 protein: CASSERTGNQPQHF
V gene: TRBV30; D gene: -; J gene: TRBJ2-2; clone size: -; CDR3 DNA: TGTGCCTGGGTCTATCCGGTTGCCGGGGAGCTGTTTTTT; CDR3 protein: CAWVYPVAGELFF